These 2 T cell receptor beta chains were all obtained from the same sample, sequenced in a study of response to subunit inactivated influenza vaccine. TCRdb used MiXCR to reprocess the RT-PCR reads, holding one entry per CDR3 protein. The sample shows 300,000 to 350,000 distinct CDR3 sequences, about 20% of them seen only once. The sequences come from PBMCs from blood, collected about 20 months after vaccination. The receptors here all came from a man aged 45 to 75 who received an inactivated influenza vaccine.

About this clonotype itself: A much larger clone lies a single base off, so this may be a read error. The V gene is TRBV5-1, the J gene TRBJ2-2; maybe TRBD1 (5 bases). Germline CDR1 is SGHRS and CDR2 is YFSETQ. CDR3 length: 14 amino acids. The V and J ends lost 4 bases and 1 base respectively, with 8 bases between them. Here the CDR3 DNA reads TGCGCCAGCAGCCCCCAGGGGAACACCGGGGAGCTGTTTTTT. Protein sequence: CASSPQGNTGELFF. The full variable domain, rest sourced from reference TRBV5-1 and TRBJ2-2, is KAGVTQTPRYLIKTRGQQVTLSCSPISGHRSVSWYQQTPGQGLQFLFEYFSETQRNKGNFPGRFSGRQFSNSRSEMNVSTLELGDSALYLCASSPQGNTGELFFGEGSRLTVL.

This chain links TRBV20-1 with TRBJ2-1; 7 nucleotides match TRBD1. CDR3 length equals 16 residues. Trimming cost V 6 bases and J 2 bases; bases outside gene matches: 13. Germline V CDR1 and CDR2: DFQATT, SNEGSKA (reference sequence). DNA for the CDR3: TGCAGTGCCAACCGAGCCGACAGGGCAACCTACAATGAGCAGTTCTTC. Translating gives CSANRADRATYNEQFF.